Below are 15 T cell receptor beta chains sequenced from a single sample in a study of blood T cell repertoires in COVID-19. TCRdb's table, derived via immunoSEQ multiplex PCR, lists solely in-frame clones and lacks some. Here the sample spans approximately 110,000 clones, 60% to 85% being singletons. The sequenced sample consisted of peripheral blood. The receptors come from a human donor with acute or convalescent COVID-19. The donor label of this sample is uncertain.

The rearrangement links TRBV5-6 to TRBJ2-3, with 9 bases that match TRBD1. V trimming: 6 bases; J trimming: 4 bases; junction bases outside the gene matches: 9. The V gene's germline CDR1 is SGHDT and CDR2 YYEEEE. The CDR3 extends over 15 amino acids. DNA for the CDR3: TGTGCCAGCACCCGATTCGACAGGGGGGCAGATACGCAGTATTTT. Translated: CASTRFDRGADTQYF.

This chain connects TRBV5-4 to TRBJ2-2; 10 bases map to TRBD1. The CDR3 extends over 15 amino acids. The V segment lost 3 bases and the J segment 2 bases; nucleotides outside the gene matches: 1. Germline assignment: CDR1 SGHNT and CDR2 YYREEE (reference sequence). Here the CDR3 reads CASSSTGGNTGELFF. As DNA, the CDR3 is TGTGCCAGCAGCTCGACAGGGGGCAACACCGGGGAGCTGTTTTTT.

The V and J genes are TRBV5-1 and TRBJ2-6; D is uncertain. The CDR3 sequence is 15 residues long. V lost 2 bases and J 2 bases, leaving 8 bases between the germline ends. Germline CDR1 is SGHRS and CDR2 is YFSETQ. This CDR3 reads CASSFTLTGANVLTF. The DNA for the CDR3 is TGCGCCAGCAGCTTTACACTAACTGGGGCCAACGTCCTGACTTTC. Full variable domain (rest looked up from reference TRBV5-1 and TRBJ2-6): KAGVTQTPRYLIKTRGQQVTLSCSPISGHRSVSWYQQTPGQGLQFLFEYFSETQRNKGNFPGRFSGRQFSNSRSEMNVSTLELGDSALYLCASSFTLTGANVLTFGAGSRLTVL.

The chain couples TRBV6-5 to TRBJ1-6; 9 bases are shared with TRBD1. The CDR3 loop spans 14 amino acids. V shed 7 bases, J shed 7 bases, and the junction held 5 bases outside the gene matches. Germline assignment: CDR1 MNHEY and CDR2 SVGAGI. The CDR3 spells CASNTGTGNSPLHF. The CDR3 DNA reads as TGTGCCAGCAATACCGGGACAGGGAATTCACCCCTCCACTTT.

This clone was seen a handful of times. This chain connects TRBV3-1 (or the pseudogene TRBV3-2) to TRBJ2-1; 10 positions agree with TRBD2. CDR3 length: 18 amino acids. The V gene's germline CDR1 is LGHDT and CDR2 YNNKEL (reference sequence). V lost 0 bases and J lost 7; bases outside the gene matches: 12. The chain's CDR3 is CASSQDLTSGALLNEQFF. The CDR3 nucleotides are TGTGCCAGCAGCCAAGATCTCACTAGCGGGGCTCTTTTAAATGAGCAGTTCTTC.

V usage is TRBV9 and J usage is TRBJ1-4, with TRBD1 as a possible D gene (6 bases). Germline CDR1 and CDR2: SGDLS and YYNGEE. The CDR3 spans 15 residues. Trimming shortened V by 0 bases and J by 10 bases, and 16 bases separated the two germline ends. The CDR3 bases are TGTGCCAGCAGCGTAGCAGGGAGCAGGGGTGGAAAACTGTTTTTT. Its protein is CASSVAGSRGGKLFF.

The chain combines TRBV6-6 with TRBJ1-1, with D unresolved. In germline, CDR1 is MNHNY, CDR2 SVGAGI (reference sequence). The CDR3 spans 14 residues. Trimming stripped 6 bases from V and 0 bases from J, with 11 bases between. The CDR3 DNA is TGTGCCAGCAGGACACAGCCCTTGAACACTGAAGCTTTCTTT. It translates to CASRTQPLNTEAFF.

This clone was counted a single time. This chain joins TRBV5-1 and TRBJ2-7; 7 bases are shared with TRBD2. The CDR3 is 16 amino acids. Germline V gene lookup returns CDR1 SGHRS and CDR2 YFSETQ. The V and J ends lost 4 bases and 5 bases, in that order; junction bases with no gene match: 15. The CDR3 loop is CASSIPLVGGVNEQYF. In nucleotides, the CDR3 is TGCGCCAGCAGCATACCTCTGGTGGGGGGGGTAAACGAGCAGTACTTC. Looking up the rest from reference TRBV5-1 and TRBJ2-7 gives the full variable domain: KAGVTQTPRYLIKTRGQQVTLSCSPISGHRSVSWYQQTPGQGLQFLFEYFSETQRNKGNFPGRFSGRQFSNSRSEMNVSTLELGDSALYLCASSIPLVGGVNEQYFGPGTRLTVT.

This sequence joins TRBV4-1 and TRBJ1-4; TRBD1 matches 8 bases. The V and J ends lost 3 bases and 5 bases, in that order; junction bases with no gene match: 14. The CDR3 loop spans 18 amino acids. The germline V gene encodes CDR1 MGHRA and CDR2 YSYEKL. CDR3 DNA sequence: TGCGCCAGCAGCCAGACAAGAATCCAGGGGGCCCAAAATGAAAAACTGTTTTTT. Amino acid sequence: CASSQTRIQGAQNEKLFF.

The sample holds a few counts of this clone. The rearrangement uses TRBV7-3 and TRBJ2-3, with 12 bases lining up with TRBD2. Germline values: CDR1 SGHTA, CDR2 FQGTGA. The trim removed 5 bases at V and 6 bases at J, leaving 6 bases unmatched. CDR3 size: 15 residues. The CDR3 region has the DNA TGTGCCAGCAGCCCTAGCGGGGGGGCCAGGGATACGCAGTATTTT. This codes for CASSPSGGARDTQYF.

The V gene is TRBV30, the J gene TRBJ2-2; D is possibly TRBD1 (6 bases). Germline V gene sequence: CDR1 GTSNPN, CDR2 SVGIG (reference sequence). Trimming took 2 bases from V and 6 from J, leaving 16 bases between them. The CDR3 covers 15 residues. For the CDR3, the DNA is TGTGCCTGGAGTCAAAGGGGGTGGTCACCCGGGGAGCTGTTTTTT. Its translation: CAWSQRGWSPGELFF.

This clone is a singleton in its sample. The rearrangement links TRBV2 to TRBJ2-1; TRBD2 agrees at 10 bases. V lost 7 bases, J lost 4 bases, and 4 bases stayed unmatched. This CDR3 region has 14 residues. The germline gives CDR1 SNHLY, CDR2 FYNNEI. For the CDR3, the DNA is TGTGCCAGCATCGGACTAGCGGTGTACAATGAGCAGTTCTTC. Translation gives CASIGLAVYNEQFF. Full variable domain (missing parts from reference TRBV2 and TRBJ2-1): EPEVTQTPSHQVTQMGQEVILRCVPISNHLYFYWYRQILGQKVEFLVSFYNNEISEKSEIFDDQFSVERPDGSNFTLKIRSTKLEDSAMYFCASIGLAVYNEQFFGPGTRLTVL.

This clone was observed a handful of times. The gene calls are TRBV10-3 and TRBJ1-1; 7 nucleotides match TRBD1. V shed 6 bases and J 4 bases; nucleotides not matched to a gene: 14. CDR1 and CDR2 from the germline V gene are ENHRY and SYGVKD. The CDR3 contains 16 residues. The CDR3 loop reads CAISNRGLARGTEAFF. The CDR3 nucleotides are TGTGCCATCAGCAACAGGGGCCTCGCCCGAGGCACTGAAGCTTTCTTT.

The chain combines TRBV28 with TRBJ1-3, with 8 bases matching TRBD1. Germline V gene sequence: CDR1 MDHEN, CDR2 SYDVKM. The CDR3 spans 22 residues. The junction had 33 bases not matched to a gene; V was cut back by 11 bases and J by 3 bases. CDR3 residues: CAPGQILPGLPRDRSIGNTIYF. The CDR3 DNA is TGTGCCCCAGGGCAAATCTTGCCCGGACTTCCCCGGGACAGGAGTATTGGAAACACCATATATTTT.

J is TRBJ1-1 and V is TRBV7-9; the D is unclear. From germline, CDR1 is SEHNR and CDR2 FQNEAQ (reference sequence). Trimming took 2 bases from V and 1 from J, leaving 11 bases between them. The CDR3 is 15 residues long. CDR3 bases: TGTGCCAGCAGCTTATCGGGGTTTGAGAACACTGAAGCTTTCTTT. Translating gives CASSLSGFENTEAFF.